This T cell receptor (beta chain) was found in a study of Tregs in tolerant kidney transplant recipients. Assay used: immunoSEQ multiplex PCR; TCRdb lists only in-frame clones, some missing. Among approximately 65,000 clones listed, 84% were seen once. The V gene end was trimmed by 4 bases and the J gene end by 5 bases; junction bases not matched to a gene: 2. Germline-derived CDR1 and CDR2 are SGHNT and YENEEA. This CDR3 comprises 13 residues. The receptor was derived from a human donor in good health. The chain joins TRBV11-3 to TRBJ2-1, with 7 bases fitting TRBD1. The sequenced material came from CD4+ T cells from blood. CDR3 DNA sequence: TGTGCCAGCAGCTGGGACAGTAACAATGAGCAGTTCTTC. Its translation is CASSWDSNNEQFF.